This T cell receptor beta chain was recovered during a study of chemoradiotherapy in HPV16-positive cancers. Study-wide results and limits: Candidate HPV-specific clones and E7-related TCR motifs grew in tumor during treatment.

Only in-frame clones appear in the TCRdb table, and some are missing; sequencing was by immunoSEQ multiplex PCR. The table includes about 12,000 clones, around 76% detected once. V gave up 8 bases and J gave up 4 bases, with 14 bases separating them. The CDR3 has 12 amino acids. The V gene's germline CDR1 is SQVTM and CDR2 ANQGSEA. With respect to this clone: Its antigen is undetermined.

This TCR was recovered from a human donor with HPV-associated anogenital cancer. This material was collected from a patient who underwent chemoradiotherapy. The rearrangement uses TRBV29-1 and TRBJ2-5; the D gene is possibly TRBD1 (7 bases). CDR3 amino acids: CSSSQGGETQYF. CDR3 coding DNA: TGCAGCTCCAGTCAGGGGGGAGAGACCCAGTACTTC.